The 22 T cell receptor beta chains reported below all come from one sample, sequenced in a study of response to subunit inactivated influenza vaccine. TCRdb re-called the RT-PCR reads through MiXCR, storing one row per CDR3 protein. The sample lists about 530,000 distinct CDR3 sequences, about an eighth seen once, with more than 8.5% in the top ten. The sequenced sample was PBMCs from blood, obtained on the day of vaccination. Source of these receptors: a man aged 45-65 years who received an inactivated influenza vaccine.

J is TRBJ2-5 and V is TRBV28, with a possible D match to TRBD2 (5 bases). The CDR3 length is 16 residues. Trimming pared 6 bases from V and 2 bases from J, leaving 19 bases between. Germline CDR1 reads MDHEN; CDR2 reads SYDVKM. The CDR3 nucleotides read TGTGCCAGCAGCCCCTCCGGGGTTCGGGATCAAGAGACCCAGTACTTC. Protein sequence: CASSPSGVRDQETQYF.

This clonotype was observed many times. The J gene is TRBJ2-3, the V gene TRBV7-8, with unresolved D. Trimming removed 1 base from V and 5 bases from J, with 13 bases in between. Germline V gene sequence: CDR1 SGHVS, CDR2 FQNEAQ. The CDR3 loop spans 15 amino acids. The chain's CDR3 is CASSLEILRRDTQYF. CDR3 DNA sequence: TGTGCCAGCAGCTTAGAAATCCTGAGGCGAGATACGCAGTATTTT.

This clonotype was observed a handful of times. The CDR3 loop reads CASSVAGGIGETQYF. CDR3 sequence (DNA): TGTGCCAGCAGCGTAGCGGGAGGGATCGGCGAGACCCAGTACTTC. The chain couples TRBV9 to TRBJ2-5, with TRBD2 matching 8 bases. Germline CDR1 is SGDLS and CDR2 is YYNGEE. The CDR3 totals 15 residues. V shed 0 bases and J 5 bases; nucleotides not matched to a gene: 6.

Notes on this clonotype: One junction end does not reproduce the germline sequence, and a read error may be involved. The CDR3 protein is CASSQVSSSWVF. The CDR3 nucleotides read TGTGCCAGCAGCCAAGTGTCCTCCAGCTGGGTCTTC. This chain connects TRBV14 to TRBJ2-1; D ambiguous. Germline values: CDR1 SGHDN, CDR2 FVKESK. This CDR3 contains 12 residues.

The V call is TRBV5-1, the J call TRBJ1-2; D uncertain. Per the germline V gene, CDR1 is SGHRS and CDR2 is YFSETQ. V lost 5 bases and J lost 0, with 8 bases in between. The length of the CDR3 is 13 residues. The CDR3 DNA is TGCGCCAGCAGATCCTCCGCTAACTATGGCTACACCTTC. Translation: CASRSSANYGYTF.

The sample holds many counts of this clonotype. The CDR3 reads CASSLGSGRTGREQFF. The CDR3 DNA reads TGCGCCAGCAGTCTCGGTAGCGGCCGAACCGGAAGGGAGCAGTTCTTC. The gene calls are TRBV5-1 and TRBJ2-1, with a possible D match to TRBD2 (6 bases). The V end lost 5 bases, the J end lost 10 bases, and 25 bases lay between the germline ends. Germline V gene lookup returns CDR1 SGHRS and CDR2 YFSETQ. The CDR3 totals 16 residues. Variable domain in full (rest from reference TRBV5-1 and TRBJ2-1): KAGVTQTPRYLIKTRGQQVTLSCSPISGHRSVSWYQQTPGQGLQFLFEYFSETQRNKGNFPGRFSGRQFSNSRSEMNVSTLELGDSALYLCASSLGSGRTGREQFFGPGTRLTVL.

This clonotype was recorded at least ten times. The V and J genes are TRBV4-2 and TRBJ1-4; the D gene is possibly TRBD1 (5 bases). Germline V lookup: CDR1 LGHNA, CDR2 YNFKEQ. The CDR3 spans 15 residues. V lost 2 bases and J lost 4, with 11 bases in between. This CDR3 is CASSQPGHLNEKLFF. The CDR3 DNA is TGTGCCAGCAGCCAACCCGGACACCTTAATGAAAAACTGTTTTTT.

This clonotype was counted only a few times. The chain is built from TRBV7-8 and TRBJ2-7, with 12 bases lining up with TRBD2. J gave up 4 bases and V 5 bases, and 9 bases lay outside the gene matches. The CDR3 covers 16 residues. Germline assignment: CDR1 SGHVS and CDR2 FQNEAQ. CDR3 residues: CASSRTSSGRGYEQYF. The CDR3 DNA reads TGTGCCAGCAGCCGAACATCTAGCGGGAGGGGATACGAGCAGTACTTC.

This clonotype was seen a few times. J is TRBJ1-5 and V is TRBV6-5, with TRBD1 identical over 8 bases. The V and J ends lost 5 bases and 5 bases, in that order; junction bases with no gene match: 5. The CDR3 loop spans 14 amino acids. From germline, CDR1 is MNHEY and CDR2 SVGAGI. The CDR3 DNA is TGTGCCAGCAGTCTACAGGGGGTCTATCAGCCCCAGCATTTT. Its protein product is CASSLQGVYQPQHF.

The V gene is TRBV20-1, the J gene TRBJ2-2, with D perhaps matching TRBD2 (6 bases). V dropped 5 bases and J dropped 1 base, with 14 bases sitting between them. The CDR3 is 15 amino acids. Germline CDR1 is DFQATT and CDR2 is SNEGSKA (reference sequence). The CDR3 nucleotides read TGCAGTGCTCCCAACTTGCGGGAGAACACCGGGGAGCTGTTTTTT. It is translated as CSAPNLRENTGELFF.

Only a few counts were recorded for this clonotype. The genes are TRBV5-1 and TRBJ2-1; D possibly corresponds to TRBD2 (5 bases). V was clipped by 5 bases and J by 0 bases, with 15 bases between them. Germline V gene sequence: CDR1 SGHRS, CDR2 YFSETQ. The CDR3 has 16 amino acids. The CDR3 nucleotides read TGCGCCAGCAGTAAACAACTGGGGAGCTCCTACAATGAGCAGTTCTTC. Translated: CASSKQLGSSYNEQFF.

This clonotype was detected only a few times. This chain joins TRBV10-3 and TRBJ2-3, with D perhaps TRBD2 (6 bases). V shed 4 bases and J shed 3 bases, with 17 bases lying between them. The length of the CDR3 is 16 residues. In germline, CDR1 is ENHRY, CDR2 SYGVKD. The CDR3 loop is CAISGPLEGMTDTQYF. The CDR3 region has the DNA TGTGCCATCAGTGGGCCGTTGGAGGGGATGACAGATACGCAGTATTTT.

V gene TRBV7-6 combines with J gene TRBJ2-1, with a possible D match to TRBD2 (6 bases). Germline V gene data show CDR1 as SGHVS and CDR2 as FNYEAQ. There are 13 residues in the CDR3. Trimming pared 4 bases from V and 8 bases from J, leaving 12 bases between. The CDR3 here is CASSSTSWDEQFF. The CDR3 nucleotides read TGTGCCAGCAGCTCGACTAGTTGGGATGAGCAGTTCTTC.

The rearrangement links TRBV6-5 to TRBJ1-1; weak D call: TRBD1 (6 bases). The V and J ends lost 2 bases and 4 bases respectively, with 14 bases between them. CDR3 length: 15 residues. From germline, CDR1 is MNHEY and CDR2 SVGAGI. For the CDR3, the DNA is TGTGCCAGCAGTTACACCGGAGGGACACCCACTGAAGCTTTCTTT. It encodes CASSYTGGTPTEAFF.

The chain joins TRBV10-3 to TRBJ2-3; D perhaps matches TRBD1 (5 bases). Germline V gene lookup returns CDR1 ENHRY and CDR2 SYGVKD. The ends were cut back, 6 bases at V and 2 bases at J, with 12 bases in the middle. The CDR3 extends over 14 amino acids. The CDR3 spells CAIRDTRDTDTQYF. CDR3 bases: TGTGCCATCAGGGACACCCGTGACACAGATACGCAGTATTTT.

A few counts support this clonotype. This chain links TRBV24-1 with TRBJ1-5, with a tentative D call TRBD1 (6 bases). V was clipped by 4 bases and J by 0 bases, with 12 bases between them. The CDR3 is made up of 16 amino acids. Germline CDR1 reads KGHDR; CDR2 reads SFDVKD. The CDR3 reads CATSERGYSSNQPQHF. CDR3 in DNA: TGTGCCACCAGTGAAAGGGGGTACTCTAGCAATCAGCCCCAGCATTTT.

The chain joins TRBV6-5 to TRBJ2-5; 13 bases map to TRBD2. The junction had 4 bases not matched to a gene; V was cut back by 1 base and J by 2 bases. Germline CDR1 MNHEY, CDR2 SVGAGI. The CDR3 spans 17 residues. In DNA form, the CDR3 reads TGTGCCAGCAGTTACTATGGGACTAGCGGGGAACAAGAGACCCAGTACTTC. Residues: CASSYYGTSGEQETQYF.

This clonotype was counted many times. The CDR3 here is CASSLAQGQGPHEQFF. The CDR3, as DNA: TGTGCCAGCAGCTTAGCGCAGGGACAGGGCCCCCATGAGCAGTTCTTC. V and J are TRBV7-2 and TRBJ2-1; 9 nucleotides match TRBD1. The V segment lost 0 bases and the J segment 8 bases; nucleotides outside the gene matches: 8. Germline V gives CDR1 SGHTA, CDR2 FQGNSA. This CDR3 is 16 amino acids long. The entire variable domain, with the rest obtained from reference TRBV7-2 and TRBJ2-1, is as follows: GAGVSQSPSNKVTEKGKDVELRCDPISGHTALYWYRQSLGQGLEFLIYFQGNSAPDKSGLPSDRFSAERTGGSVSTLTIQRTQQEDSAVYLCASSLAQGQGPHEQFFGPGTRLTVL.

This rearrangement joins TRBV27 to TRBJ2-7; the match to TRBD2 covers 7 bases. This CDR3 contains 14 residues. The V gene's germline CDR1 is MNHEY and CDR2 SMNVEV (reference sequence). Trimming at V came to 3 bases and at J to 1 base, leaving 3 bases not matched to a gene. The CDR3 sequence: CASSFASGSYEQYF. CDR3 nucleotide sequence: TGTGCCAGCAGTTTCGCTAGCGGATCCTACGAGCAGTACTTC.

This clonotype has just a few counts. CDR3 protein: CATTSLGAVKNIQYF. The CDR3 region has the DNA TGTGCCACCACCAGCCTGGGGGCGGTCAAAAACATTCAGTACTTC. The V gene is TRBV15, the J gene TRBJ2-4, with a possible D match to TRBD1 (6 bases). The CDR3 consists of 15 residues. V shed 7 bases and J shed 3 bases, with 16 bases lying between them. Germline V gene data show CDR1 as LNHNV and CDR2 as YYDKDF (reference sequence).

This clonotype occurred a few times. The rearrangement uses TRBV19 and TRBJ2-3, with TRBD1 matching over 7 bases. This CDR3 contains 16 residues. Germline V lookup: CDR1 LNHDA, CDR2 SQIVND (reference sequence). The J segment lost 0 bases and the V segment lost 3 bases, leaving 6 bases of the junction unmatched. The CDR3 nucleotides are TGTGCCAGTAGTATTGAGGCGACAGGGAGCACAGATACGCAGTATTTT. It specifies CASSIEATGSTDTQYF.

The chain employs TRBV27 and TRBJ2-2; D unclear. Germline lookup yields CDR1 MNHEY and CDR2 SMNVEV (reference sequence). The CDR3 has 15 amino acids. V lost 2 bases and J lost 4, with 11 bases in between. CDR3 in amino acids: CASSLRRWGTGELFF. The CDR3 coding sequence is TGTGCCAGCAGTTTACGGCGCTGGGGCACCGGGGAGCTGTTTTTT.